These 28 T cell receptor beta chains originate from one sample sequenced in a study of blood T cell repertoires in COVID-19. Repertoires were generated with immunoSEQ multiplex PCR, while TCRdb's copy carries only in-frame clones and drops some. The table shows around 260,000 clones, with approximately 81% occurring only once. Sequencing input: peripheral blood. The receptors originated from a man aged 60 to 69 with acute or convalescent COVID-19.

The chain couples TRBV7-8 to TRBJ2-7; TRBD2 might be the D (6 bases). With 5 bases removed from V and 1 base from J, the gap between germline ends came to 9 bases. The CDR3 spans 13 residues. CDR1 SGHVS and CDR2 FQNEAQ come from the germline V gene. As DNA, the CDR3 is TGTGCCAGCAGCCGCGGGGAATCCTACGAGCAGTACTTC. This encodes CASSRGESYEQYF. The variable domain in full, completed from reference TRBV7-8 and TRBJ2-7, reads GAGVSQSPRYKVAKRGQDVALRCDPISGHVSLFWYQQALGQGPEFLTYFQNEAQLDKSGLPSDRFFAERPEGSVSTLKIQRTQQEDSAVYLCASSRGESYEQYFGPGTRLTVT.

The V gene is TRBV12-3 or TRBV12-4, the J gene TRBJ2-3; unclear D gene. This CDR3 is 12 amino acids long. The V and J ends lost 5 bases and 0 bases respectively, with 3 bases between them. The CDR3 spells CASSTSTDTQYF. As DNA, the CDR3 is TGTGCCAGCAGTACTAGCACAGATACGCAGTATTTT.

The J gene is TRBJ1-4, the V gene TRBV10-3, with D unresolved. The germline gives CDR1 ENHRY, CDR2 SYGVKD. This CDR3 contains 13 residues. V lost 10 bases and J 3 bases, leaving 12 bases between the germline ends. CDR3 bases: TGTGCCAACCGGGGTTCAGCTAATGAAAAACTGTTTTTT. Protein sequence: CANRGSANEKLFF.

Only one count was recorded for this clone. CDR3 region: CASSLESREQYF. CDR3 coding DNA: TGTGCCAGCAGTTTAGAATCGAGAGAGCAGTACTTC. The chain carries TRBV28 and TRBJ2-7; D remains unclear. Per germline, CDR1 MDHEN and CDR2 SYDVKM. Trimming removed 2 bases from V and 7 bases from J, with 9 bases in between. The CDR3 has 12 residues.

The V call is TRBV28, the J call TRBJ2-5, with TRBD2 identical over 11 bases. This CDR3 comprises 19 residues. J gave up 2 bases and V 1 base, and 12 bases lay outside the gene matches. Germline lookup yields CDR1 MDHEN and CDR2 SYDVKM. The CDR3 region has the DNA TGTGCCAGCAGTTTATTGGCTAGCCCGACTAGCGGGGTACAAGAGACCCAGTACTTC. Translating it yields CASSLLASPTSGVQETQYF.

A remark on this clone: This same CDR3 is encoded by further DNA sequences in the sample. The chain has TRBV11-2 and TRBJ2-1; no firm D call. This CDR3 has 13 residues. Germline assignment: CDR1 SGHAT and CDR2 FQNNGV. V was trimmed by 1 base and J by 4 bases, leaving 5 bases between them. CDR3 amino acids: CASSLGAYNEQFF. CDR3 nucleotides: TGTGCCAGCAGCTTAGGAGCGTACAATGAGCAGTTCTTC. Drawing the rest from reference TRBV11-2 and TRBJ2-1, the complete variable domain is EAGVAQSPRYKIIEKRQSVAFWCNPISGHATLYWYQQILGQGPKLLIQFQNNGVVDDSQLPKDRFSAERLKGVDSTLKIQPAKLEDSAVYLCASSLGAYNEQFFGPGTRLTVL.

V is TRBV3-1 (or the pseudogene TRBV3-2) and J is TRBJ1-1; D call uncertain. CDR3 length equals 13 residues. The V and J ends lost 1 base and 5 bases respectively, with 8 bases between them. CDR1 and CDR2 (germline): LGHDT, YNNKEL (reference sequence). This CDR3 is CASSQAGRTEAFF. The CDR3 DNA follows: TGTGCCAGCAGCCAAGCTGGGCGAACTGAAGCTTTCTTT.

This chain connects TRBV9 to TRBJ2-7; 12 positions match TRBD1. The CDR3 contains 15 residues. V shed 3 bases and J 5 bases; nucleotides not matched to a gene: 6. The germline V gene has CDR1 SGDLS and CDR2 YYNGEE. CDR3 protein: CASSATGQGADEQYF. The CDR3 nucleotides read TGTGCCAGCAGCGCCACGGGACAGGGGGCGGACGAGCAGTACTTC.

The chain links TRBV10-3 to TRBJ2-5, with a possible D match to TRBD2 (6 bases). The CDR3 totals 14 residues. V was pared by 3 bases and J by 1 base, with 9 bases between. CDR1 and CDR2 (germline): ENHRY, SYGVKD. The CDR3 DNA sequence: TGTGCCATCAGTGATTCGCGGGGCCAAGAGACCCAGTACTTC. Translating it yields CAISDSRGQETQYF.

The chain is built from TRBV6-5 and TRBJ1-2; D might be TRBD1 (6 bases). The V gene lost 2 bases and the J gene lost 8 bases, with 18 bases spanning the gap. Looked up from germline, CDR1 is MNHEY and CDR2 is SVGAGI. This CDR3 spans 15 amino acids. The CDR3 nucleotides read TGTGCCAGCAGTTACAGGGGGACGGGCACCAAGGGCTACACCTTC. Translating gives CASSYRGTGTKGYTF.

This rearrangement joins TRBV7-8 to TRBJ2-2; tentatively, D is TRBD1 (6 bases). The CDR3 sequence is 14 residues long. Trimming shortened V by 5 bases and J by 5 bases, and 12 bases separated the two germline ends. CDR1 is SGHVS and CDR2 is FQNEAQ in the germline V gene. CDR3 bases: TGTGCCAGCAGCGCGTATACAGGGACCGGGGAGCTGTTTTTT. Amino acid sequence: CASSAYTGTGELFF.

The CDR3 sequence is CASSVGSTDGDTQYF. DNA of the CDR3: TGTGCCAGCAGCGTAGGTAGCACCGACGGAGATACGCAGTATTTT. The rearrangement joins TRBV9 to TRBJ2-3, with D unclear. The CDR3 is 15 residues long. Germline V lookup: CDR1 SGDLS, CDR2 YYNGEE. V lost 0 bases to trimming and J lost 5 bases, with 13 bases between them.

As for this clone: The identical CDR3 is also encoded by other nucleotide sequences in the sample. This rearrangement joins TRBV19 to TRBJ2-1; D unresolved. V dropped 7 bases and J dropped 6 bases, with 10 bases sitting between them. This CDR3 has 12 amino acids. Germline CDR1 is LNHDA and CDR2 is SQIVND (reference sequence). The CDR3 reads CASTSGGNEQFF. The CDR3 DNA follows: TGTGCCAGTACCTCCGGTGGCAATGAGCAGTTCTTC.

The chain employs TRBV6-1 and TRBJ2-1; 8 bases agree with TRBD2. The CDR3 is made up of 15 amino acids. V was clipped by 7 bases and J by 8 bases; unmatched bases: 13. The germline gives CDR1 MNHNS, CDR2 SASEGT. The CDR3 DNA reads as TGTGCCAGCAACAAACCGGGACTAGGCCTGGATGAGCAGTTCTTC. It specifies CASNKPGLGLDEQFF.

In this sample, this clone turned up once. This chain uses TRBV5-1 with TRBJ1-3; 8 nucleotides align to TRBD1. J was trimmed by 0 bases and V by 3 bases; bases with no gene match: 5. The CDR3 totals 16 residues. Germline CDR1 reads SGHRS; CDR2 reads YFSETQ. The CDR3, as DNA: TGCGCCAGCAGCTACGGACAGGGCAGCTCTGGAAACACCATATATTTT. It encodes CASSYGQGSSGNTIYF.

This clone was seen more than once but under ten times. The chain employs TRBV3-1 (or the pseudogene TRBV3-2) and TRBJ1-4, with D unclear. This CDR3 region has 15 residues. The V gene lost 6 bases and the J gene lost 0 bases, with 11 bases spanning the gap. Germline V gene lookup returns CDR1 LGHDT and CDR2 YNNKEL (reference sequence). Written as DNA, the CDR3 is TGTGCCAGCAGGTCTATTCGGGCAACTAATGAAAAACTGTTTTTT. Amino acids: CASRSIRATNEKLFF.

The chain employs TRBV24-1 and TRBJ2-3; TRBD2 matches at 9 bases. CDR3 length: 16 residues. Germline assignment: CDR1 KGHDR and CDR2 SFDVKD. Unmatched junction bases numbered 7, after V lost 3 bases and J lost 4 bases. CDR3 bases: TGTGCCACCAGTGATGGAGCTAGCGGGGCTGCAGATACGCAGTATTTT. It specifies CATSDGASGAADTQYF.

V is TRBV19 and J is TRBJ1-5; D is undetermined. V lost 2 bases and J lost 0, with 8 bases in between. The length of the CDR3 is 15 residues. Per the germline V gene, CDR1 is LNHDA and CDR2 is SQIVND (reference sequence). CDR3 DNA sequence: TGTGCCAGTAGTATATCCCAGTATAGCAATCAGCCCCAGCATTTT. This translates into CASSISQYSNQPQHF.

This chain links TRBV28 with TRBJ2-5; tentatively, D is TRBD2 (6 bases). CDR1 MDHEN and CDR2 SYDVKM come from the germline V gene. Trimming pared 2 bases from V and 10 bases from J, leaving 17 bases between. This CDR3 has 14 amino acids. In DNA form, the CDR3 reads TGTGCCAGCAGTTTAAGGGACCTAGCGCATCTCCAGTACTTC. Amino acids: CASSLRDLAHLQYF. The full variable domain, with the rest looked up from reference TRBV28 and TRBJ2-5, is DVKVTQSSRYLVKRTGEKVFLECVQDMDHENMFWYRQDPGLGLRLIYFSYDVKMKEKGDIPEGYSVSREKKERFSLILESASTNQTSMYLCASSLRDLAHLQYFGPGTRLLVL.

V gene TRBV9 combines with J gene TRBJ1-3; D is ambiguous. The V end was cut by 4 bases, the J end by 0 bases, with 11 bases between. The CDR3 loop spans 15 amino acids. CDR1 is SGDLS, CDR2 YYNGEE, per germline. The CDR3 DNA reads TGTGCCAGCAGCCCTTCGGGGTACTCTGGAAACACCATATATTTT. Its protein product is CASSPSGYSGNTIYF.

The rearrangement joins TRBV18 to TRBJ1-4; 7 bases are shared with TRBD1. The germline V gene encodes CDR1 KGHSH and CDR2 LQKENI. V lost 3 bases to trimming and J lost 7 bases; unmatched junction nucleotides: 5. The CDR3 runs 14 residues. CDR3 amino acids: CASSPLTGSEKLFF. CDR3 coding DNA: TGTGCCAGCTCACCGTTGACAGGGAGTGAAAAACTGTTTTTT. Full variable domain (rest looked up from reference TRBV18 and TRBJ1-4): NAGVMQNPRHLVRRRGQEARLRCSPMKGHSHVYWYRQLPEEGLKFMVYLQKENIIDESGMPKERFSAEFPKEGPSILRIQQVVRGDSAAYFCASSPLTGSEKLFFGSGTQLSVL.

The chain carries TRBV11-3 and TRBJ1-4; D is undetermined. CDR1 is SGHNT, CDR2 YENEEA, per germline. The CDR3 covers 13 residues. Trimming removed 5 bases at V and 8 bases at J, with 12 bases between. CDR3 sequence (DNA): TGTGCCAGCAGCCGGAGTCCGACCGAAAAACTGTTTTTT. It encodes CASSRSPTEKLFF.

Ten or more counts support this clone. The chain joins TRBV19 to TRBJ2-7, with 7 bases fitting TRBD2. V lost 1 base and J lost 1; bases outside the gene matches: 4. Germline assignment: CDR1 LNHDA and CDR2 SQIVND (reference sequence). The CDR3 contains 15 residues. This CDR3 reads CASSIVLAPSYEQYF. The DNA of the CDR3 is TGTGCCAGTAGTATAGTACTAGCGCCTTCCTACGAGCAGTACTTC.

This clone has just one count. The CDR3 here is CASSYSGGRNTEAFF. Here the CDR3 DNA reads TGTGCCAGCAGTTACTCGGGGGGTCGGAACACTGAAGCTTTCTTT. The chain combines TRBV6-5 with TRBJ1-1; perhaps TRBD1 as D (5 bases). Trimming took 0 bases from V and 1 from J, leaving 9 bases between them. Germline CDR1 and CDR2: MNHEY and SVGAGI. CDR3 size: 15 residues.

The V gene is TRBV19, the J gene TRBJ1-5; TRBD1 matches at 7 bases. V shed 5 bases, J shed 6 bases, and the junction held 10 bases outside the gene matches. The CDR3 length is 15 residues. Germline loops: CDR1 LNHDA, CDR2 SQIVND (reference sequence). DNA for the CDR3: TGTGCCAGTAGTCCCACAGGGGCCTGGACTCAGCCCCAGCATTTT. Translation gives CASSPTGAWTQPQHF. Full variable domain (remainder filled in from reference TRBV19 and TRBJ1-5): DGGITQSPKYLFRKEGQNVTLSCEQNLNHDAMYWYRQDPGQGLRLIYYSQIVNDFQKGDIAEGYSVSREKKESFPLTVTSAQKNPTAFYLCASSPTGAWTQPQHFGDGTRLSIL.

CDR3 in amino acids: CASSSKEVPNTGELFF. In DNA, the CDR3 is TGTGCCAGCAGTTCCAAGGAGGTTCCGAACACCGGGGAGCTGTTTTTT. This chain joins TRBV9 and TRBJ2-2, with a possible D match to TRBD2 (5 bases). Between the trimmed V and J ends, which lost 5 bases and 0 bases, there was a span of 14 bases. Per the germline V gene, CDR1 is SGDLS and CDR2 is YYNGEE. This CDR3 comprises 16 residues.

The chain couples TRBV19 to TRBJ1-1, with 7 bases fitting TRBD1. Germline CDR1 reads LNHDA; CDR2 reads SQIVND (reference sequence). Trimming cost V 3 bases and J 1 base; bases outside gene matches: 2. This CDR3 has 14 amino acids. As DNA, the CDR3 is TGTGCCAGTAGTATTCGACAGGGGAACACTGAAGCTTTCTTT. Protein product: CASSIRQGNTEAFF.

The chain couples TRBV10-2 to TRBJ2-2; 7 bases align to TRBD1. This CDR3 is built from 14 residues. From germline, CDR1 is WSHSY and CDR2 SAAADI. The V gene end was trimmed by 2 bases and the J gene end by 4 bases; junction bases not matched to a gene: 1. In DNA form, the CDR3 reads TGCGCCAGCAGTGAGCCAGGGGGCACCGGGGAGCTGTTTTTT. Amino acid sequence: CASSEPGGTGELFF.